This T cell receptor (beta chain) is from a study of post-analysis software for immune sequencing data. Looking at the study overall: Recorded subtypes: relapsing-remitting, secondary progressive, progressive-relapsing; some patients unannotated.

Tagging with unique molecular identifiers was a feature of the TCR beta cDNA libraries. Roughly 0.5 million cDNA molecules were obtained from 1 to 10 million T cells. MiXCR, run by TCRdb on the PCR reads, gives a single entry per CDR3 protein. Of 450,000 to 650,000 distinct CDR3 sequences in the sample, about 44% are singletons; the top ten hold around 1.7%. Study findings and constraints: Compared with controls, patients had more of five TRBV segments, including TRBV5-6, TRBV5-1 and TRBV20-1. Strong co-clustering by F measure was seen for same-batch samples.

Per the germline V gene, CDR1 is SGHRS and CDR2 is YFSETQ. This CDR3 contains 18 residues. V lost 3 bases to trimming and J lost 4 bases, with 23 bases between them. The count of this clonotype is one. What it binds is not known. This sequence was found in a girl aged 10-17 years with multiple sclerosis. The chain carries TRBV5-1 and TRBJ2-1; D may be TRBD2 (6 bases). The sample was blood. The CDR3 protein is CASSSASIAGRFYNEQFF. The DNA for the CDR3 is TGCGCCAGCAGCTCTGCATCCATCGCGGGACGATTTTACAATGAGCAGTTCTTC. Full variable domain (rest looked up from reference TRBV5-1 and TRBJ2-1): KAGVTQTPRYLIKTRGQQVTLSCSPISGHRSVSWYQQTPGQGLQFLFEYFSETQRNKGNFPGRFSGRQFSNSRSEMNVSTLELGDSALYLCASSSASIAGRFYNEQFFGPGTRLTVL.